This is a list of T cell receptor beta chains from one sample in a study of human T cells and chemical hapten exposure. TCRdb itself ran the RACE reads through MiXCR, one entry per CDR3 protein. This sample has 180,000 or so distinct CDR3 sequences; under 25% occur once, and the top ten carry about 6.7%. Sequencing used whole blood, obtained in connection with sensitization to the hapten diphenylcyclopropenone (DPC). The receptors come from a woman aged 45-65 years with alopecia areata. Some clones in this sample may be carry-over from other donors' samples. CDR3s include the opening cysteine and the closing phenylalanine or tryptophan. D genes are given only for firm matches. The size entry is marked missing in some rows and otherwise reads once, few, many or a size class.

d_gene: TRBD2; len: 15; abundance: .; j_gene: TRBJ2-3; v_gene: TRBV20-1; CDR3nt: TGCAGTGCTAGTAGGGTAGCGGGATTTGTAGATACGCAGTATTTT; CDR3aa: CSASRVAGFVDTQYF
d_gene: TRBD1; len: 14; abundance: .; j_gene: TRBJ2-7; v_gene: TRBV6-6; CDR3nt: TGTGCCAGCAGGACAGGGGGCCAGAGGTACGAGCAGTACTTC; CDR3aa: CASRTGGQRYEQYF
d_gene: .; len: 14; abundance: few; j_gene: TRBJ2-3; v_gene: TRBV19; CDR3nt: TGTGCCAGCTGCCAGCCTAGCGGCACAGATACGCAGTATTTT; CDR3aa: CASCQPSGTDTQYF
d_gene: TRBD2; len: 17; abundance: .; j_gene: TRBJ2-1; v_gene: TRBV20-1; CDR3nt: TGCAGTGCTCTCTTCCGCGGGGGATTTGGTCCTCCCAATGAGCAGTTCTTC; CDR3aa: CSALFRGGFGPPNEQFF
d_gene: .; len: 13; abundance: few; j_gene: TRBJ2-3; v_gene: TRBV10-3; CDR3nt: TGTGCCATCAGCCAGGGAATCACAGATACGCAGTATTTT; CDR3aa: CAISQGITDTQYF
d_gene: .; len: 11; abundance: few; j_gene: TRBJ2-7; v_gene: TRBV3-1; CDR3nt: TGTGCCAGCGGGGCCACCTACGAGCAGTACTTC; CDR3aa: CASGATYEQYF
d_gene: .; len: 15; abundance: few; j_gene: TRBJ2-7; v_gene: TRBV20-1; CDR3nt: TGCAGTGCTAGTTTGGCCTCAACCTCGGTGGGCGAGCAGTACTTC; CDR3aa: CSASLASTSVGEQYF
d_gene: .; len: 13; abundance: few; j_gene: TRBJ1-1; v_gene: TRBV6-2/TRBV6-3; CDR3nt: TGTGCCAGCAGTTACGTTTGGGGCACTGAAGCTTTCTTT; CDR3aa: CASSYVWGTEAFF
d_gene: TRBD1; len: 16; abundance: .; j_gene: TRBJ1-2; v_gene: TRBV6-5; CDR3nt: TGTGCCAGCAGTTACTTCTTAGGACAGGGCGACAATGGCTACACCTTC; CDR3aa: CASSYFLGQGDNGYTF
d_gene: TRBD2; len: 17; abundance: once; j_gene: TRBJ2-1; v_gene: TRBV5-1; CDR3nt: TGCGCCAGCAGCTTGGCCGTCCTAGCGGAGTCTTACAATGAGCAGTTCTTC; CDR3aa: CASSLAVLAESYNEQFF
d_gene: TRBD2; len: 13; abundance: few; j_gene: TRBJ2-1; v_gene: TRBV29-1; CDR3nt: TGCAGCGTTGAACGGCTAGCGGACAATGAGCAGTTCTTC; CDR3aa: CSVERLADNEQFF
d_gene: TRBD1; len: 18; abundance: .; j_gene: TRBJ1-4; v_gene: TRBV5-1; CDR3nt: TGCGCCAGCAGTTATTTTTCGGGACAGTCAGGTTCCCTTGGGAAACTGTTTTTT; CDR3aa: CASSYFSGQSGSLGKLFF
d_gene: .; len: 14; abundance: few; j_gene: TRBJ1-4; v_gene: TRBV5-1; CDR3nt: TGCGCCAGCAGCTTGGCCCCAGCTAATGAAAAACTGTTTTTT; CDR3aa: CASSLAPANEKLFF
d_gene: TRBD2; len: 16; abundance: .; j_gene: TRBJ2-3; v_gene: TRBV5-1; CDR3nt: TGCGCCAGCAGCCCAACTAGCGGGGTTAGCACAGATACGCAGTATTTT; CDR3aa: CASSPTSGVSTDTQYF
d_gene: TRBD2; len: 14; abundance: few; j_gene: TRBJ2-5; v_gene: TRBV29-1; CDR3nt: TGCAGCGTTCCGGGACTAGCGGGAGAAGAGACCCAGTACTTC; CDR3aa: CSVPGLAGEETQYF
d_gene: .; len: 16; abundance: many; j_gene: TRBJ1-3; v_gene: TRBV29-1; CDR3nt: TGCAGCGTGTCCGGACACCGCTCAAGCTCTGGAAACACCATATATTTT; CDR3aa: CSVSGHRSSSGNTIYF
d_gene: .; len: 14; abundance: .; j_gene: TRBJ2-7; v_gene: TRBV18; CDR3nt: TGTGCCAGCTCACTAGCGGGACAGCCCTACGAGCAGTACTTC; CDR3aa: CASSLAGQPYEQYF
d_gene: .; len: 14; abundance: few; j_gene: TRBJ1-1; v_gene: TRBV30; CDR3nt: TGTGCCTGGACCCTCTCCCAACTAAACACTGAAGCTTTCTTT; CDR3aa: CAWTLSQLNTEAFF
d_gene: .; len: 14; abundance: .; j_gene: TRBJ1-5; v_gene: TRBV9; CDR3nt: TGTGCCAGCAGCGTCGGACATAGCAATCAGCCCCAGCATTTT; CDR3aa: CASSVGHSNQPQHF
d_gene: .; len: 15; abundance: .; j_gene: TRBJ1-5; v_gene: TRBV6-5; CDR3nt: TGTGCCAGCAGCTTACAGAGGGATAGCAATCAGCCCCAGCATTTT; CDR3aa: CASSLQRDSNQPQHF